This note documents a single T cell receptor (beta chain) sequence. V dropped 4 bases and J dropped 8; count of bases not matched to a gene: 5. The CDR3 consists of 14 residues. CDR1 is SGHTA, CDR2 FQGNSA, per germline. This specimen comes from a study of blood T cell repertoires in COVID-19. The overall study: Italy, Spain and the United States were the sources of the convalescent and acute COVID-19 samples.

The assay was immunoSEQ multiplex PCR, and TCRdb's table has in-frame clones only and misses some. The profile shows about 40,000 clones, around 83% of them singletons. This TCR derives from a man aged 50 to 59 in a cohort sampled during active COVID-19. The rearrangement joins TRBV7-2 to TRBJ1-4; 9 bases are a match to TRBD1. The sequencing sample was made of peripheral blood. CDR3 nucleotide sequence: TGTGCCAGCAGCTCCGGGACAGGGTGGGAAAAACTGTTTTTT. It specifies CASSSGTGWEKLFF.